The T cell receptor (beta chain) under discussion was sequenced for a study of Ad26.COV2.S vaccination and SARS-CoV-2 variants. About the study: Ad26.COV2.S was injected intramuscularly once or twice, 56 days apart.

This clone was seen a single time. Measured with immunoSEQ multiplex PCR; TCRdb has only the in-frame clones, and not every one. The data show 440,000 or so clones, with 89% seen just once and 1.7% held by the top ten. Treatment given: roughly 18 received Ad26.COV2.S at low or high dose, single or two shots; five or six received placebo; per-sample allocation not given. Sampling was done on day 63 after the first vaccine or placebo injection. Ad26.COV2.S expressed prefusion-stabilized spike from the original Wuhan strain. CDR1 and CDR2 from the germline V gene are SGHTA and FQGNSA. V lost 5 bases, J lost 2 bases, and 12 bases lay in between. The CDR3 contains 15 residues.

The sequenced sample was peripheral blood, obtained in a trial of Ad26.COV2.S vaccine versus placebo. The chain couples TRBV7-2 to TRBJ2-2, with D tentatively TRBD1 (6 bases). This TCR was recovered from a person between 18 and 60 years old who received the Ad26.COV2.S COVID-19 vaccine or a placebo. CDR3 residues: CASSLQQGNTGELFF. The CDR3 nucleotides read TGTGCCAGCAGCCTACAACAGGGAAACACCGGGGAGCTGTTTTTT. The full variable domain, in which reference TRBV7-2 and TRBJ2-2 provide the parts outside the CDR3, is GAGVSQSPSNKVTEKGKDVELRCDPISGHTALYWYRQSLGQGLEFLIYFQGNSAPDKSGLPSDRFSAERTGGSVSTLTIQRTQQEDSAVYLCASSLQQGNTGELFFGEGSRLTVL.